The clone carrying this TCR beta chain has only a few counts. Its antigen is currently unknown. When ophthalmopathy did not progress within 18 months, Graves' hyperthyroidism was considered stable. Exclusion followed for patients with uncontrolled infection, other autoimmune disease, pregnancy or lactation. Diagnoses were made from clinical symptoms, serum measures (thyroxine and TRAb), thyroid ultrasound and orbital computed tomography. V dropped 6 bases and J dropped 3; count of bases not matched to a gene: 7. The CDR3 sequence is 14 residues long. Germline assignment: CDR1 SEHNR and CDR2 FQNEAQ (reference sequence). TCR beta CDR3 sequences were amplified from RNA transcripts. TCR CDR3 underwent first-round RT-PCR with the HTBI primer set. TCRdb re-derived calls from the multiplex PCR reads in MiXCR, one entry per CDR3 protein. The sample carries about 740,000 distinct CDR3 sequences, approximately 14% recorded once.

This sample is part of a study of T cells in Graves' hyperthyroidism and ophthalmopathy. General observations from the study: Most thyroid clonotypes that were expanded above 0.001 also turned up in blood.

The sample was blood. The chain has TRBV7-9 and TRBJ1-1, with 7 bases aligning to TRBD1. This clonotype was sampled from a woman between 18 and 29 years old with Graves' hyperthyroidism. As DNA, the CDR3 is TGTGCCAGCAGAATGACAGGGCGGGACACTGAAGCTTTCTTT. Its protein product is CASRMTGRDTEAFF.